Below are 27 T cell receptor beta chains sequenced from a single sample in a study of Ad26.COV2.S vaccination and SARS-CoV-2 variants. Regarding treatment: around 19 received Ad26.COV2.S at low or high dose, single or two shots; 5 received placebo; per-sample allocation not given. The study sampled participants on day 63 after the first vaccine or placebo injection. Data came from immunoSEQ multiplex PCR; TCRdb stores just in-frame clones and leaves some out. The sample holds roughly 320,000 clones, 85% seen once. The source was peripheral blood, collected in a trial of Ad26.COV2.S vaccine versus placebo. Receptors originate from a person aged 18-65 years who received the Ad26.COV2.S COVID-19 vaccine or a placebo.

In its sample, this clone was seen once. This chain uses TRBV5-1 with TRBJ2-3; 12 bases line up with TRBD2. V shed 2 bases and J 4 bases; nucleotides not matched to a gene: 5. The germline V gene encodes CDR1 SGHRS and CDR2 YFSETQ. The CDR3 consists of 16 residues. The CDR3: CASSLTSGGNADTQYF. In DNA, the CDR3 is TGCGCCAGCAGCTTAACTAGCGGGGGGAATGCAGATACGCAGTATTTT.

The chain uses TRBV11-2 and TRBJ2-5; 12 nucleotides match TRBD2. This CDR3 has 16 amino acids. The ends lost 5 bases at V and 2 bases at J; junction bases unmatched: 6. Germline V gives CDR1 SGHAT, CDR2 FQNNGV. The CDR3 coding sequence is TGTGCCAGCAGCCTTACTAGCGGGGGGTCACAAGAGACCCAGTACTTC. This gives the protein CASSLTSGGSQETQYF.

For the CDR3, the DNA is TGTGCCAGCTCAACAGACAGGCTCGATACGCAGTATTTT. Its protein product is CASSTDRLDTQYF. The chain links TRBV18 to TRBJ2-3; weak D call: TRBD1 (6 bases). Trimming removed 5 bases from V and 6 bases from J, with 12 bases in between. There are 13 residues in the CDR3. The germline gives CDR1 KGHSH, CDR2 LQKENI.

The CDR3 here is CASSWSRDRVGPSSYEQYF. Written as DNA, the CDR3 is TGTGCCAGCAGCTGGTCCAGGGACAGGGTCGGCCCGAGCTCCTACGAGCAGTACTTC. V is TRBV7-6 and J is TRBJ2-7; 9 nucleotides line up with TRBD1. CDR1 and CDR2 from the germline V gene are SGHVS and FNYEAQ. The CDR3 totals 19 residues. The V gene end was trimmed by 4 bases and the J gene end by 0 bases; junction bases not matched to a gene: 16.

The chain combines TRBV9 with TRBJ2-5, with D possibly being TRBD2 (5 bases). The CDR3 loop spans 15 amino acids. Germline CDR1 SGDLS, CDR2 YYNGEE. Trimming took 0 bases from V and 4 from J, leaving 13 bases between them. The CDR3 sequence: CASSVEGRGIETQYF. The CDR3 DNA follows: TGTGCCAGCAGCGTAGAAGGACGAGGGATAGAGACCCAGTACTTC.

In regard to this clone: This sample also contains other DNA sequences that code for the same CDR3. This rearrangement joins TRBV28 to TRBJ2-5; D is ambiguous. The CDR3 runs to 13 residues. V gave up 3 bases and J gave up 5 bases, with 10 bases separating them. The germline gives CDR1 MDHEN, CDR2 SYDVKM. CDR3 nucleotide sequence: TGTGCCAGCAGTTTGGGTGGCCGGGAGACCCAGTACTTC. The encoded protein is CASSLGGRETQYF.

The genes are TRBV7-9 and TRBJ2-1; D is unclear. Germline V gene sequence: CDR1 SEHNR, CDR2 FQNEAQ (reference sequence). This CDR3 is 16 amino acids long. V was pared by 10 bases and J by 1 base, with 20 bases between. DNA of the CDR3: TGTGCCACCCCCCGAACAGATTTCGGATCCTACAATGAGCAGTTCTTC. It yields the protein CATPRTDFGSYNEQFF.

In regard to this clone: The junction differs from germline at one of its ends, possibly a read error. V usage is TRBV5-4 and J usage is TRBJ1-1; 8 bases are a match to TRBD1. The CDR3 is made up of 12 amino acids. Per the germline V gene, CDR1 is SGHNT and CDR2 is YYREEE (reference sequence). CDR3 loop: CASSWSQGAPDF. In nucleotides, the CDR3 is TGTGCCAGCAGCTGGTCCCAGGGGGCGCCAGATTTT. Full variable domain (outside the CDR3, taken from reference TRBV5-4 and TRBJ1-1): ETGVTQSPTHLIKTRGQQVTLRCSSQSGHNTVSWYQQALGQGPQFIFQYYREEENGRGNFPPRFSGLQFPNYSSELNVNALELDDSALYLCASSWSQGAPDFGQGTRLTVV.

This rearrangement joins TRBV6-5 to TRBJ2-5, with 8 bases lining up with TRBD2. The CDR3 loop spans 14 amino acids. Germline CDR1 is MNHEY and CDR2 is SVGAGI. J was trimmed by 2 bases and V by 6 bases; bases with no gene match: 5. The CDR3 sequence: CASSPAGEQETQYF. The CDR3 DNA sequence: TGTGCCAGCAGCCCAGCGGGGGAACAAGAGACCCAGTACTTC.

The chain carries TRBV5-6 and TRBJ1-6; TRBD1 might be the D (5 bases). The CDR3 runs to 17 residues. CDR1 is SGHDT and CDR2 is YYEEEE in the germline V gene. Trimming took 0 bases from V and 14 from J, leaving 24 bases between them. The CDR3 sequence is CASSLAGLLVQRGSLHF. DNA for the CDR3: TGTGCCAGCAGCTTGGCCGGGCTGTTGGTACAACGGGGCTCCCTCCACTTT.

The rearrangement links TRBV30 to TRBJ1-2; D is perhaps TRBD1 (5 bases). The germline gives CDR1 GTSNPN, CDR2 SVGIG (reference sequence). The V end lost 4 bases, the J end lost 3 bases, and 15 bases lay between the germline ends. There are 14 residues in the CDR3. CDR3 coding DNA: TGTGCCTGGACCTTAGAGGAGGGGTACTATGGCTACACCTTC. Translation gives CAWTLEEGYYGYTF.

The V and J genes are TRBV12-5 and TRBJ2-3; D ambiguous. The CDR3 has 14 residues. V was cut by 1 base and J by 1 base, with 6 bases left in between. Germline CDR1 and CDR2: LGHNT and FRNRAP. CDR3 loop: CASGLEFRTDTQYF. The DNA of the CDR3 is TGTGCTAGTGGTTTGGAATTCCGCACAGATACGCAGTATTTT.

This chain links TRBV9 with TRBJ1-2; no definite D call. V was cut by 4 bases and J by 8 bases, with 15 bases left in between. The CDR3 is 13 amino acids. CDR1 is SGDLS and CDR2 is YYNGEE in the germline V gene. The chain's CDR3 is CASSNRRGDGYTF. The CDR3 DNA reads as TGTGCCAGCAGCAATCGCCGGGGAGACGGCTACACCTTC.

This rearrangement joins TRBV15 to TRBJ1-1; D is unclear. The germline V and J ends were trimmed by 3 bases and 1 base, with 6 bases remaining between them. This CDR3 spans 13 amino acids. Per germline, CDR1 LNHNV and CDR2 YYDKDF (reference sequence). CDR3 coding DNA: TGTGCCACCAGCAGGACTGAGAACACTGAAGCTTTCTTT. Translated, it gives CATSRTENTEAFF.

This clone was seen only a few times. The CDR3 spells CASPGQNYGYTF. The CDR3 nucleotides are TGTGCCAGCCCCGGACAGAACTATGGCTACACCTTC. The chain combines TRBV6-5 with TRBJ1-2; D perhaps matches TRBD1 (6 bases). Between the trimmed V and J ends, which lost 8 bases and 2 bases, there was a span of 9 bases. Germline assignment: CDR1 MNHEY and CDR2 SVGAGI. The length of the CDR3 is 12 residues.

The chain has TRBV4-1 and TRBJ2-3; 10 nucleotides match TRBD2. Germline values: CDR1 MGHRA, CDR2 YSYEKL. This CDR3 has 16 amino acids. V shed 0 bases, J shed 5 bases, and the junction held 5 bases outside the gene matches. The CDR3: CASSQESGGARDTQYF. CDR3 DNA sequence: TGCGCCAGCAGCCAAGAAAGCGGGGGGGCCAGAGATACGCAGTATTTT.

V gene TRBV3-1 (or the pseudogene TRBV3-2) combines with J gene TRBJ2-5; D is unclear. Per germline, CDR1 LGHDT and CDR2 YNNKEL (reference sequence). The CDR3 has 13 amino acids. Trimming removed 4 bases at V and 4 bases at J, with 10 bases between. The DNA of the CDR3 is TGTGCCAGCAGCCGCCTCCCGGGAGAGACCCAGTACTTC. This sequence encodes CASSRLPGETQYF.

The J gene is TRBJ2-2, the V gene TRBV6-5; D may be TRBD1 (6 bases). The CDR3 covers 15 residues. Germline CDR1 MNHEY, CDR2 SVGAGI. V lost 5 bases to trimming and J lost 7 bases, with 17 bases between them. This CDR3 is CASSRGQGFNGELFF. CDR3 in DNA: TGTGCCAGCAGTAGGGGACAAGGATTTAACGGGGAGCTGTTTTTT.

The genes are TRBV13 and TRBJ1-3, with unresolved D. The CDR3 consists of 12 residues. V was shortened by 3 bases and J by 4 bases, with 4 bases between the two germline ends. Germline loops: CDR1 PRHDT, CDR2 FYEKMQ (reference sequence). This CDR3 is CASSLRGNTIYF. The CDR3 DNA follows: TGTGCCAGCAGCTTGAGAGGAAACACCATATATTTT.

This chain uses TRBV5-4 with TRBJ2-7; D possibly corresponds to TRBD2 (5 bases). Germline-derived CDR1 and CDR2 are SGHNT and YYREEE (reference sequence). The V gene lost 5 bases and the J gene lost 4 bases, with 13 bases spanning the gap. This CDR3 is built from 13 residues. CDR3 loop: CASRSGDRYEQYF. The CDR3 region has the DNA TGTGCCAGCAGGAGCGGTGATCGTTACGAGCAGTACTTC.

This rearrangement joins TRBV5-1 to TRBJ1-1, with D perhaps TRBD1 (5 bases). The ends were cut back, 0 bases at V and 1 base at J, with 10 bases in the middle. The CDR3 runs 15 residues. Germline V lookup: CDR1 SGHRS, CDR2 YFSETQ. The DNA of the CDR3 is TGCGCCAGCAGCTTGGCCGGGACCAGGAACACTGAAGCTTTCTTT. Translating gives CASSLAGTRNTEAFF.

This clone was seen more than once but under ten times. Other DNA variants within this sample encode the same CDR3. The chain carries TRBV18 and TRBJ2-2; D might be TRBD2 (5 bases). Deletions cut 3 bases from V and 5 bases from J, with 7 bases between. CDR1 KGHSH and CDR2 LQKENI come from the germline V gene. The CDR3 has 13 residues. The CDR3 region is CASSPSGTGELFF. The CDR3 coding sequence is TGTGCCAGCTCACCCTCGGGGACCGGGGAGCTGTTTTTT.

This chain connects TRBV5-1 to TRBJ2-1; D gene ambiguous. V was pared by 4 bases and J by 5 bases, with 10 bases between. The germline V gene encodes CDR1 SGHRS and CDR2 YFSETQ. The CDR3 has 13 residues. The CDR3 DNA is TGCGCCAGCAGCGTGGTCGCGGACAATGAGCAGTTCTTC. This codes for CASSVVADNEQFF.

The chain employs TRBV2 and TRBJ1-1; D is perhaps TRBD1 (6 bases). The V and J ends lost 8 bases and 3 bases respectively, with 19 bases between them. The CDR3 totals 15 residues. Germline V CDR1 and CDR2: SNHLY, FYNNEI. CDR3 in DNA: TGTGCCAGCCTACCACTCGACAGGCTGGACACTGAAGCTTTCTTT. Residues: CASLPLDRLDTEAFF.

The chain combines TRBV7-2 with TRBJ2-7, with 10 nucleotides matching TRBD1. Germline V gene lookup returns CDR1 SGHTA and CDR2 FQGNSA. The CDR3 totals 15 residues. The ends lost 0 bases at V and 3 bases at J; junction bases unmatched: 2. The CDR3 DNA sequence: TGTGCCAGCAGCTTAGCCGGGACAGGGGACTACGAGCAGTACTTC. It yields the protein CASSLAGTGDYEQYF.

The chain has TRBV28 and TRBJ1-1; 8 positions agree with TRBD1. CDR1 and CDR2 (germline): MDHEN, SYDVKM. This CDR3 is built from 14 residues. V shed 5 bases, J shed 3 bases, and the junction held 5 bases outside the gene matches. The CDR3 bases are TGTGCCAGCAGTACTGGACAGGGTTACACTGAAGCTTTCTTT. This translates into CASSTGQGYTEAFF.

For the CDR3, the DNA is TGTGCCAGCACTACGGGACAGACGAATGAAAAACTGTTTTTT. This gives the protein CASTTGQTNEKLFF. The V gene is TRBV19, the J gene TRBJ1-4; 7 positions agree with TRBD1. Germline-derived CDR1 and CDR2 are LNHDA and SQIVND (reference sequence). Trimming cost V 9 bases and J 5 bases; bases outside gene matches: 9. CDR3 length: 14 residues.